The 7 T cell receptor beta chains in this list originate from one sample, sequenced in a study of shared T cell receptors in the human thymus. Profiling relied on immunoSEQ multiplex PCR, and the TCRdb table lists in-frame clones only, not all of them. Of approximately 490,000 clones in the sample, around 78% are singletons; the top ten hold about 0.014%. These data are also associated with another study on human thymus T cells.

What was sequenced was thymocytes. The receptors were sampled from a boy in the first two years of life with a congenital heart defect.

The sample holds a few counts of this clone. The rearrangement links TRBV12-5 to TRBJ1-1, with 9 bases identical to TRBD1. There are 15 residues in the CDR3. Germline CDR1 reads LGHNT; CDR2 reads FRNRAP. V trimming: 5 bases; J trimming: 3 bases; junction bases outside the gene matches: 7. The CDR3 bases are TGTGCTAGTGGTCACGACAGGGGGTCGCACACTGAAGCTTTCTTT. Protein: CASGHDRGSHTEAFF.

The CDR3 coding sequence is TGTGCCAGCAGCCCCGCCAGGGACACCCACGACTACGAGCAGTACTTC. This codes for CASSPARDTHDYEQYF. The chain employs TRBV27 and TRBJ2-7; D perhaps matches TRBD1 (6 bases). The germline V gene encodes CDR1 MNHEY and CDR2 SMNVEV (reference sequence). The CDR3 length is 16 residues. The germline V and J ends were trimmed by 6 bases and 3 bases, with 21 bases remaining between them.

The gene calls are TRBV9 and TRBJ2-1; a possible D gene is TRBD2 (6 bases). This CDR3 is 16 amino acids long. V lost 0 bases, J lost 9 bases, and 19 bases lay in between. The V gene's germline CDR1 is SGDLS and CDR2 YYNGEE. The CDR3 region is CASSVEGGKSRVEQFF. The CDR3, as DNA: TGTGCCAGCAGCGTAGAAGGAGGGAAGAGTAGGGTTGAGCAGTTCTTC. The whole variable domain, remainder taken from reference TRBV9 and TRBJ2-1, is DSGVTQTPKHLITATGQRVTLRCSPRSGDLSVYWYQQSLDQGLQFLIQYYNGEERAKGNILERFSAQQFPDLHSELNLSSLELGDSALYFCASSVEGGKSRVEQFFGPGTRLTVL.

The chain joins TRBV5-4 to TRBJ2-1, with D perhaps matching TRBD1 (5 bases). Germline V gives CDR1 SGHNT, CDR2 YYREEE (reference sequence). The CDR3 has 14 amino acids. V gave up 0 bases and J gave up 4 bases, with 8 bases separating them. CDR3 coding DNA: TGTGCCAGCAGCTTGGGGACATTATACAATGAGCAGTTCTTC. Translating gives CASSLGTLYNEQFF.

This clone was counted between two and nine times. The chain combines TRBV15 with TRBJ1-5; 8 positions match TRBD1. The length of the CDR3 is 21 residues. Germline trimming cut 0 bases from V and 2 bases from J; bases unmatched to any gene: 18. From germline, CDR1 is LNHNV and CDR2 YYDKDF (reference sequence). The CDR3 is CATSRDHRYRGSQGGNQPQHF. CDR3 coding DNA: TGTGCCACCAGCAGAGATCATCGGTACAGGGGGTCCCAGGGGGGCAATCAGCCCCAGCATTTT.

The gene calls are TRBV6-6 and TRBJ1-2; 10 nucleotides align to TRBD1. V gave up 2 bases and J gave up 4 bases; unmatched junction bases: 4. The CDR3 consists of 15 residues. Per germline, CDR1 MNHNY and CDR2 SVGAGI (reference sequence). The CDR3 DNA follows: TGTGCCAGCAGTTACCCCGGACAGGGGGTCTATGGCTACACCTTC. It specifies CASSYPGQGVYGYTF.

The V call is TRBV27, the J call TRBJ1-2; tentative D call: TRBD1 (5 bases). The germline V gene has CDR1 MNHEY and CDR2 SMNVEV (reference sequence). This CDR3 has 17 amino acids. V was trimmed by 8 bases and J by 0 bases, leaving 22 bases between them. The CDR3 sequence is CASHPGGLSQANYGYTF. The CDR3 DNA reads TGTGCCAGCCACCCCGGGGGTCTCTCACAGGCTAACTATGGCTACACCTTC.